These T cell receptor beta chains were read from a single sample in a study of OX40 agonist ivuxolimab in advanced cancers. Assay: immunoSEQ multiplex PCR; the TCRdb copy retains only in-frame clones and omits some. The sample has roughly 60,000 clones; approximately 90% are singletons. Specimen: CD4+ or CD8+ T cells sorted from blood, collected in a trial of the OX40 agonist ivuxolimab. The receptors were gathered from an adult with an advanced solid tumor such as melanoma, head and neck, liver or kidney cancer. Both conserved end residues are part of each CDR3. The order of the fields is V gene, clone size, J gene, D gene, CDR3 DNA, CDR3 protein. A D gene is named only where the DNA matches it firmly. The size of a clone is reported for some rows only, either as once, few or many, or as a class for expanded clones.

>TRBV19|few|TRBJ2-7|TRBD1
TGTGCCACCTCGACAGGGATCTACGAGCAGTACTTC
CATSTGIYEQYF
>TRBV11-3|-|TRBJ2-1|TRBD2
TGTGCCAGCAGCTTAGATGTGACTAGCGGGAGGAGGGGTGAGCAGTTCTTC
CASSLDVTSGRRGEQFF
>TRBV28|-|TRBJ2-1|-
TGTGCCAGCAGACCACCGGGACTCAACTACAATGAGCAGTTCTTC
CASRPPGLNYNEQFF
>TRBV27|-|TRBJ2-1|-
TGTGCCAGCAGTTTTTTGGAGGATAGATACAATGAGCAGTTCTTC
CASSFLEDRYNEQFF
>TRBV9|medium-sized|TRBJ2-7|-
TGTGCCAGCAGCGTAGGGAACTCCTTCTCCTACGAGCAGTACTTC
CASSVGNSFSYEQYF
>TRBV18|-|TRBJ1-5|TRBD1
TGTGCCAGCTCAAATCTAGGACAGGATTATCAGCCCCAGCATTTT
CASSNLGQDYQPQHF
>TRBV4-3|-|TRBJ2-1|TRBD2
TGCGCCAGCAGCCCGGGACTAGCAGCCAGTGAGCAGTTCTTC
CASSPGLAASEQFF
>TRBV19|-|TRBJ2-1|TRBD2
TGTGCCAGTACCAGCAGGGCGGGAGGAGGCTATGAGCAGTTCTTC
CASTSRAGGGYEQFF
>TRBV28|-|TRBJ2-3|-
TGTGCCAGCACCGCTGCCGCGTTTTCCCGGGGGGCAAACGCAGATACGCAGTATTTT
CASTAAAFSRGANADTQYF
>TRBV7-3|few|TRBJ2-2|-
TGTGCCAGCAGCTCATACCCAGGGTCGGCGAACACCGGGGAGCTGTTTTTT
CASSSYPGSANTGELFF
>TRBV7-9|-|TRBJ2-3|-
TGTGCCAGCAGCTCGTCCGACTGGATTCAGTATTTT
CASSSSDWIQYF
>TRBV4-1|-|TRBJ1-5|-
TGCGCCAGCAGCCAAGCGGGGGGCAATCAGCCCCAGCATTTT
CASSQAGGNQPQHF
>TRBV29-1|-|TRBJ2-1|-
TGCAGCGCTGACAACGACAGGGAGGACTACAATGAGCAGTTCTTC
CSADNDREDYNEQFF
>TRBV10-3|-|TRBJ2-1|TRBD1
TGTGCCATCAGCCTGACAGGGGGCCCGGAACGAGGCAATGAGCAGTTCTTC
CAISLTGGPERGNEQFF
>TRBV10-3|-|TRBJ2-1|-
TGTGCCATCAGTGAGTATGCAGGGAACAATGAGCAGTTCTTC
CAISEYAGNNEQFF
>TRBV5-6|once|TRBJ2-7|TRBD1
TGTGCCAGCAGCCCCCCCCGGGACAGACGTTACGAGCAGTACTTC
CASSPPRDRRYEQYF
>TRBV7-9|once|TRBJ2-1|-
TGTGCCAGCAGCCAGGACCCAGGCCATGAGCAGTTCTTC
CASSQDPGHEQFF
>TRBV19|-|TRBJ2-2|-
TGTGCCAGTAGTATAGGGGACCCGAACACCGGGGAGCTGTTTTTT
CASSIGDPNTGELFF
>TRBV14|-|TRBJ2-3|TRBD1
TGTGCCAGCAGCCAAGGACAGGGGGATACGCAGTATTTT
CASSQGQGDTQYF
>TRBV7-6|-|TRBJ2-1|-
TGTGCCAGCAGCCAGGACGGACTTGGGAGTTACAATGAGCAGTTCTTC
CASSQDGLGSYNEQFF
>TRBV27|once|TRBJ1-4|TRBD1
TGTGCCAGCTCCCCGACAGGGTCCTCTGGAAAACTGTTTTTT
CASSPTGSSGKLFF
>TRBV5-6|-|TRBJ2-3|-
TGTGCCAGGGGTACGCAGTATTTT
CARGTQYF
>TRBV7-8|-|TRBJ2-7|-
TGTGCCAGCAGCTTACCCGGGGCCCCGGAGAAGTACGAGCAGTACTTC
CASSLPGAPEKYEQYF
>TRBV5-6|-|TRBJ2-5|TRBD2
TGTGCCAGCAGCCCCTCTAGCGGGAGTGGGGAGACCCAGTACTTC
CASSPSSGSGETQYF
>TRBV4-3|-|TRBJ2-5|-
TGCGCCAGCAGCCAAGAGTGGAGTGGGGAGACCCAGTACTTC
CASSQEWSGETQYF
>TRBV28|few|TRBJ2-7|TRBD1
TGTGCCAGCAGTTTAAGAGGACAGGGGGCGGGCGAGCAGTACTTC
CASSLRGQGAGEQYF
>TRBV6-1|once|TRBJ2-7|TRBD2
TGTGCCAGCAGCCACACTAGCGGGACGTACGAGCAGTACTTC
CASSHTSGTYEQYF
>TRBV28|-|TRBJ2-3|-
TGTGCCAGCAGTCCGGGGCTTTGGGCAGATACGCAGTATTTT
CASSPGLWADTQYF
>TRBV27|-|TRBJ2-3|TRBD1
TGTGCCAGCAGTTTCCGGGACAGGGGGCGCGGGACAGATACGCAGTATTTT
CASSFRDRGRGTDTQYF
>TRBV19|-|TRBJ2-1|-
TGTGCCAGTAGTATTTACGGCAATGAGCAGTTCTTC
CASSIYGNEQFF
>TRBV29-1|-|TRBJ2-7|-
TGCAGCGTTGTCGAAAGGCCGAAAACCTACGAGCAGTACTTC
CSVVERPKTYEQYF
>TRBV6-5|-|TRBJ2-1|-
TGTGCCAGCAGTCGAACAGGCAATGAGCAGTTCTTC
CASSRTGNEQFF
>TRBV28|-|TRBJ1-5|-
TGTGCCAGCAGTTTCCCCTTTGACACTAATCAGCCCCAGCATTTT
CASSFPFDTNQPQHF
>TRBV27|-|TRBJ2-7|-
TGTGCCAGCAGTTGGGGGGTCAGGAACGAGCAGTACTTC
CASSWGVRNEQYF
>TRBV6-5|-|TRBJ2-1|-
TGTGCCAGCAGTTATTCCTCTCGGAATGAGCAGTTCTTC
CASSYSSRNEQFF
>TRBV19|-|TRBJ1-5|TRBD1
TGTGCCAGTAGTATAGGGGACAGGGGGAATCAGCCCCAGCATTTT
CASSIGDRGNQPQHF
>TRBV6-5|-|TRBJ2-7|-
TGTGCCAGCAGCTCTTACGGTTTGGGGGACGAGCAGTACTTC
CASSSYGLGDEQYF